The 13 T cell receptor beta chains presented below share a single source sample, sequenced in a study of blood T cell repertoires in COVID-19. TCRdb's copy holds only in-frame clones and misses some; the assay was immunoSEQ multiplex PCR. The data hold hundreds of thousands of clones, with about nine tenths observed a single time. Specimen: peripheral blood. The receptors derive from a woman in her 70s with COVID-19, enrolled during active disease.

The J gene is TRBJ1-2, the V gene TRBV30; D ambiguous. The CDR3 loop spans 11 amino acids. The V end lost 5 bases, the J end lost 4 bases, and 8 bases lay between the germline ends. Germline V gene sequence: CDR1 GTSNPN, CDR2 SVGIG (reference sequence). CDR3 coding DNA: TGTGCCTGGTCGTATGTCTATGGCTACACCTTC. It specifies CAWSYVYGYTF. Combining the CDR3 with reference TRBV30 and TRBJ1-2 gives the whole variable domain SQTIHQWPATLVQPVGSPLSLECTVEGTSNPNLYWYRQAAGRGLQLLFYSVGIGQISSEVPQNLSASRPQDRQFILSSKKLLLSDSGFYLCAWSYVYGYTFGSGTRLTVV.

This sequence joins TRBV6-5 and TRBJ2-3; D is perhaps TRBD2 (6 bases). Looked up from germline, CDR1 is MNHEY and CDR2 is SVGAGI. Trimming cost V 7 bases and J 2 bases, with 16 bases left between them. This CDR3 has 15 amino acids. The CDR3 here is CASTLGGTVTDTQYF. The CDR3 DNA is TGTGCCAGCACCTTAGGAGGGACGGTCACAGATACGCAGTATTTT.

The V and J genes are TRBV5-1 and TRBJ1-6, with TRBD1 matching 9 bases. Looked up from germline, CDR1 is SGHRS and CDR2 is YFSETQ. After removal of 3 bases from V and 5 bases from J, the junction contained 6 bases not matched to a gene. The CDR3 extends over 16 amino acids. The CDR3 spells CASSYTGGKNNSPLHF. CDR3 in DNA: TGCGCCAGCAGCTACACAGGGGGCAAGAATAATTCACCCCTCCACTTT.

In nucleotides, the CDR3 is TGTGCCAGCCGAGCGGGGGGAGGGGGAAACACCATATATTTT. Residues: CASRAGGGGNTIYF. This chain joins TRBV28 and TRBJ1-3, with D maybe TRBD1 (5 bases). Trimming stripped 8 bases from V and 4 bases from J, with 15 bases between. The CDR3 spans 14 residues. The germline V gene encodes CDR1 MDHEN and CDR2 SYDVKM.

The J gene is TRBJ1-1, the V gene TRBV6-5; TRBD1 agrees at 7 bases. Germline assignment: CDR1 MNHEY and CDR2 SVGAGI. With 1 base clipped from V and 4 bases from J, the junction kept 9 bases outside the gene matches. The CDR3 has 16 amino acids. The CDR3 loop is CASSYLTGSKSTEAFF. CDR3 in DNA: TGTGCCAGCAGTTACTTGACAGGGTCGAAGAGCACTGAAGCTTTCTTT.

The sample holds one count of this clone. The V call is TRBV9, the J call TRBJ1-1; the D gene is possibly TRBD1 (6 bases). The CDR3 length is 14 residues. CDR1 is SGDLS and CDR2 is YYNGEE in the germline V gene. V shed 3 bases and J shed 1 base, with 10 bases lying between them. CDR3 protein: CASSAWTENTEAFF. The CDR3 DNA follows: TGTGCCAGCAGCGCGTGGACAGAGAACACTGAAGCTTTCTTT. The full variable domain, in which reference TRBV9 and TRBJ1-1 provide the parts outside the CDR3, is DSGVTQTPKHLITATGQRVTLRCSPRSGDLSVYWYQQSLDQGLQFLIQYYNGEERAKGNILERFSAQQFPDLHSELNLSSLELGDSALYFCASSAWTENTEAFFGQGTRLTVV.

The V call is TRBV6-4, the J call TRBJ1-2; D remains ambiguous. Per germline, CDR1 MRHNA and CDR2 SNTAGT. The CDR3 contains 15 residues. Deletions cut 0 bases from V and 7 bases from J, with 15 bases between. The CDR3 DNA reads TGTGCCAGCAGTGACTCTAGGGCGGGTATCGGTGGCTACACCTTC. Its protein is CASSDSRAGIGGYTF.

This sequence joins TRBV5-1 and TRBJ2-1, with 7 bases that match TRBD1. The V and J ends lost 2 bases and 4 bases, in that order; junction bases with no gene match: 3. The length of the CDR3 is 14 residues. Per germline, CDR1 SGHRS and CDR2 YFSETQ. The CDR3 DNA sequence: TGCGCCAGCAGCTTCGGGACAGTTTACAATGAGCAGTTCTTC. It encodes CASSFGTVYNEQFF.

This sequence joins TRBV6-5 and TRBJ1-2; D is possibly TRBD1 (5 bases). The CDR3 loop spans 15 amino acids. The V end lost 5 bases, the J end lost 4 bases, and 17 bases lay between the germline ends. The germline V gene has CDR1 MNHEY and CDR2 SVGAGI. As DNA, the CDR3 is TGTGCCAGCAGTATTCCGGGACTGATCGTCTATGGCTACACCTTC. The encoded protein is CASSIPGLIVYGYTF.

The J gene is TRBJ1-1, the V gene TRBV10-1; TRBD1 might be the D (5 bases). Germline CDR1 is WNHNN and CDR2 is SYGVQD (reference sequence). The ends were cut back, 6 bases at V and 8 bases at J, with 19 bases in the middle. The CDR3 extends over 14 amino acids. DNA for the CDR3: TGCGCCAGCAGACCCGACAGTAATGGCGCGGAAGCTTTCTTT. Its protein product is CASRPDSNGAEAFF.

V and J are TRBV18 and TRBJ2-1, with 9 bases lining up with TRBD2. Germline-derived CDR1 and CDR2 are KGHSH and LQKENI. This CDR3 has 15 residues. Germline trimming cut 6 bases from V and 3 bases from J; bases unmatched to any gene: 6. The CDR3 loop reads CASSLSSGIYNEQFF. CDR3 DNA: TGTGCCAGCTCCCTATCTAGCGGGATCTACAATGAGCAGTTCTTC. Full variable domain (rest looked up from reference TRBV18 and TRBJ2-1): NAGVMQNPRHLVRRRGQEARLRCSPMKGHSHVYWYRQLPEEGLKFMVYLQKENIIDESGMPKERFSAEFPKEGPSILRIQQVVRGDSAAYFCASSLSSGIYNEQFFGPGTRLTVL.

The rearrangement uses TRBV13 and TRBJ1-1, with TRBD1 matching 9 bases. The V gene end was trimmed by 5 bases and the J gene end by 3 bases; junction bases not matched to a gene: 7. CDR1 is PRHDT, CDR2 FYEKMQ, per germline (reference sequence). The CDR3 sequence is 15 residues long. The CDR3 loop reads CASSTPGTGYTEAFF. The DNA of the CDR3 is TGTGCCAGCAGCACCCCCGGGACAGGGTACACTGAAGCTTTCTTT.

This chain connects TRBV2 to TRBJ2-7, with 9 positions matching TRBD1. V was pared by 7 bases and J by 3 bases, with 10 bases of the junction left unmatched. Per germline, CDR1 SNHLY and CDR2 FYNNEI. CDR3 size: 15 residues. CDR3 bases: TGTGCCAGCAAGGTCGACAGGGGGGAGTTCTACGAGCAGTACTTC. Its translation is CASKVDRGEFYEQYF.